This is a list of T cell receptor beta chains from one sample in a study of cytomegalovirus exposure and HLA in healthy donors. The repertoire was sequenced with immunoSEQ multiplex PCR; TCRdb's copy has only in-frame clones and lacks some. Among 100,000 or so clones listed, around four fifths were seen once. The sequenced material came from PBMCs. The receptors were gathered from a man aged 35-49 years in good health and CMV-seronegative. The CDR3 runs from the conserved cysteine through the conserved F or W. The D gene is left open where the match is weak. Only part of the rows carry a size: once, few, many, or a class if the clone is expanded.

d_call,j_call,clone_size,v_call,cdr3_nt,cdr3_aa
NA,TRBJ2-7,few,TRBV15,TGTGCCACCAGCATCAATAGGGGGGGGCTCGAGCAGTACTTC,CATSINRGGLEQYF
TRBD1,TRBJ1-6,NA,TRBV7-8,TGTGCCAGCAGCGAACCGGGACAGGGGCATAATTCACCCCTCCACTTT,CASSEPGQGHNSPLHF
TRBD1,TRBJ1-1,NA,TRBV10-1,TGCGCCAGCAGCTCAACCCAGGGGGAACGAACTTTCTTT,CASSSTQGERTFF
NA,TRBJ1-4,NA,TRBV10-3,TGTGCCATCAGTGACAGGGTTAGAAGAGAAAAACTGTTTTTT,CAISDRVRREKLFF
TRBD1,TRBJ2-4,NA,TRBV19,TGTGCCAGTAGTCCCGGGACAGGGAGAAACATTCAGTACTTC,CASSPGTGRNIQYF
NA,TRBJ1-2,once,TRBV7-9,TGTGCCAGCAGCATGGGTTGGGCCCGAGGGGGCTACACCTTC,CASSMGWARGGYTF
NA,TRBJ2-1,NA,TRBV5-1,TGCGCCAGCAGCCCACTAGCTTTCTCTTACAATGAGCAGTTCTTC,CASSPLAFSYNEQFF
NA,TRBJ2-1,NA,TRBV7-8,TGTGCCAGCAGCCCCCGTTCCAACTTGCAGTTCTTC,CASSPRSNLQFF
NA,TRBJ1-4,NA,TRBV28,TGTGCCAGCAGTTTGGGGGGTGAAGAAAAACTGTTTTTT,CASSLGGEEKLFF
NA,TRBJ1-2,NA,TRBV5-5,TGTGCCAGCAGCCAACAGGACAATGGCTACACCTTC,CASSQQDNGYTF
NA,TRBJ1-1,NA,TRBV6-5,TGTGCCAGCAGTTACGGGAAGGGGCCCTTGAACACTGAAGCTTTCTTT,CASSYGKGPLNTEAFF
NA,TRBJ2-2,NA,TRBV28,TGTGCCGGCCAACAGGGTAACACCGGGGAGCTGTTTTTT,CAGQQGNTGELFF
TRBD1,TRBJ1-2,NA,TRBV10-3,TGTGCCATCAGTGAGTCTCCTGACAGGGGTAGTAGTTATGGCTACACCTTC,CAISESPDRGSSYGYTF
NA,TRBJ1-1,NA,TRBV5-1,TGCGCCAGCAGCTTACAGGATCTGAACACTGAAGCTTTCTTT,CASSLQDLNTEAFF
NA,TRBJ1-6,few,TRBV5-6,TGTGCCAGCAGCCCGGTAGGGAGTTCACCCCTCCACTTT,CASSPVGSSPLHF
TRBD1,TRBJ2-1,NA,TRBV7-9,TGTGCCAGCACCCCCAGACAGGGGACGCGCGAGCAGTTCTTC,CASTPRQGTREQFF
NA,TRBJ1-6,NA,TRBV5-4,TGTGCCAGCAGCTTGAACTCGGGAAATTCACCCCTCCACTTT,CASSLNSGNSPLHF
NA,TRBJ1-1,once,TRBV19,TGTGCCAGTAGTATAGACTCCGGCACTGAAGCTTTCTTT,CASSIDSGTEAFF
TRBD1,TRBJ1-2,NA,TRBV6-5,TGTGCCAGCAGTGAAGAGAGGACAGGGGGCAGTTACACCTTC,CASSEERTGGSYTF
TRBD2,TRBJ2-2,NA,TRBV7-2,TGTGCCAGCAGCTTACTAATAGCGGGGGCCGGGGAGCTGTTTTTT,CASSLLIAGAGELFF
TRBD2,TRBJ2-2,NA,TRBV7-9,TGTGCCAGCAGCTTTCCAAGGTCGGGGGGGTCGAACACCGGGGAGCTGTTTTTT,CASSFPRSGGSNTGELFF
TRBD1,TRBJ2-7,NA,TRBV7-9,TGTGCCAGCAGCTTAGCGGGAACAGGGGGCTACGAGCAGTACTTC,CASSLAGTGGYEQYF
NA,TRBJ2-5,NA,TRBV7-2,TGTGCCAGCCACTCTCCTCTGGCGGGACAAGAGACCCAGTACTTC,CASHSPLAGQETQYF
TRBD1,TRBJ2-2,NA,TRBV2,TGTGCCATGGGACAGGGGGTTAGGACCGGGGAGCTGTTTTTT,CAMGQGVRTGELFF
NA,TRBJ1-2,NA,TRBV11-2,TGTGCCAGCAGCTGGGAGACGGAGGGCTACACCTTC,CASSWETEGYTF
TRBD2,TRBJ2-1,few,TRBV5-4,TGTGCCAGCAGCTTAAGGTGGGGGGGAATGGATGAGCAGTTCTTC,CASSLRWGGMDEQFF
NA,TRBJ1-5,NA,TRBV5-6,TGTGCCAGCAGCTTAACAAGGGGCAGCAGTCAGCCCCAGCATTTT,CASSLTRGSSQPQHF
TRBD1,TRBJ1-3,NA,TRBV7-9,TGTTCCAGCAGCTCTCCGGACAGGGTGGGAGGAAACACCATATATTTT,CSSSSPDRVGGNTIYF
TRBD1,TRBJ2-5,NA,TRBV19,TGTGCCAGTAGGACGGGACAGGGGACGGAGACCCAGTACTTC,CASRTGQGTETQYF
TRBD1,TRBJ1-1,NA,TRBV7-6,TGTGCCAGCAGCCCAGGGGGCGCGGGGACTGAAGCTTTCTTT,CASSPGGAGTEAFF
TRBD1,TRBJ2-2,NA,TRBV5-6,TGTGCCAGCAGCACCACGGGGGACAGGGGGCGGTCCGGGGAGCTGTTTTTT,CASSTTGDRGRSGELFF
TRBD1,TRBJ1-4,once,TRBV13,TGTGCCAGCAGCTTAAGGGACAGGGGGCGAGAAAAACTGTTTTTT,CASSLRDRGREKLFF
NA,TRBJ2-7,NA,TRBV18,TGTGCCAGCTCACCACGGGAGAGGAGCTCCTACGAGCAGTACTTC,CASSPRERSSYEQYF
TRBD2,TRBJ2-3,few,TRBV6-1,TGTGCCAGCAGTGAAAAAGGGACTAGCGGGCTCACAGATACGCAGTATTTT,CASSEKGTSGLTDTQYF
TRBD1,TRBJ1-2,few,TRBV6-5,TGTGCCAGCAGCCTCAAACGGACAGGGGCAGGCTACACCTTC,CASSLKRTGAGYTF
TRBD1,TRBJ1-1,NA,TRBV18,TGTGCCAGCTCACCCCTCGGGACAGGGATAAGAGAGGAAGCTTTCTTT,CASSPLGTGIREEAFF
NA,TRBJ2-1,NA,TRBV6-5,TGTGCCAGCAGTTATGGGATCGCGGGCGGGCTGAGTGAGCAGTTCTTC,CASSYGIAGGLSEQFF
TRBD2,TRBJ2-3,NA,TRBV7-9,TGTGCCAGCAGCCGGACTAGCGGGGGCACAGATACGCAGTATTTT,CASSRTSGGTDTQYF
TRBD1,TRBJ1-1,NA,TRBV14,TGTGCCAGCAGCCCTTTCGACAGGGAAGGGACTGAAGCTTTCTTT,CASSPFDREGTEAFF
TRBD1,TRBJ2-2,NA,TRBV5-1,TGCGCCAGCAGCGTCGGGACAGCGAACACCGGGGAGCTGTTTTTT,CASSVGTANTGELFF
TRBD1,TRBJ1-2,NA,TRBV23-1,TGCGCCAGCAGTCAATCCAGGACAGGGTGCTATGGCTACACCTTC,CASSQSRTGCYGYTF
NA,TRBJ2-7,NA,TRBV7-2,TGTGCCAGCAGCACCCAGGAATCCTACGAGCAGTACTTC,CASSTQESYEQYF